This TCR beta chain was sequenced in a study of graft-versus-host responses after intestinal transplantation (dated by TCRdb to the early 2020s). Background for the entire study: The transplants that recipients got were multivisceral, liver-intestinal, or isolated intestinal. Every recipient was given anti-thymocyte globulin induction, followed by approximately 3 years of maintenance tacrolimus and steroids. After intestinal transplantation, graft-versus-host and host-versus-graft alloreactive T cell clones in the graft, circulation and bone marrow were tracked using bulk TCR-beta CDR3 sequencing. Alloreactive clones were identified by sequencing pre-transplant mixed lymphocyte reaction products and comparing them with unstimulated pre-transplant donor and recipient T cells. The cohort enrolled 20 to 30 intestinal transplant recipients including one retransplant, and a few patients lacking pretransplant specimens were excluded. Donor T cell macrochimerism was defined as a peak of at least 4% donor T cells among recipient peripheral blood mononuclear cells. Rather than being sequenced by the commercial service, samples from a few later patients were sequenced in-house on an Illumina MiSeq and processed with MiXCR. General findings and caveats noted by the study authors: Patients with donor T cell macrochimerism had high GvH to HvG T cell clonal ratios in their allografts. Early after transplant, declines in HvG clones were associated with peak levels of circulating GvH clones. The conclusions were limited by the relatively low number and heterogeneity of the intestinal transplant patients. GvH clones were found in recipient bone marrow, and some of the GvH clones appeared earlier in ileal mucosa or blood, which is consistent with an intestinal mucosal origin.

The germline V gene sets CDR1 to ENHRY and CDR2 to SYGVKD. CDR3 length: 14 amino acids, cysteine to phenylalanine. The retained sequence is limited to the CDR3, 42 bases, with the frame set at the first base. Deletion took 0 bases off V and 2 bases off J, with a span of 8 bases between the germline ends. Per the publication, the time point label means: cells obtained before transplantation from donor or recipient. In the mixed lymphocyte reactions, about 200,000 CFSE-labeled pre-transplant responders were plated with about 200,000 irradiated violet-dye-labeled stimulators and cultured for approximately six days. Proliferating CD3+CD4+CFSE-low and CD3+CD8+CFSE-low responder cells were FACS-sorted on a BD Influx sorter after the mixed lymphocyte reaction. About this clone: No much larger clone is present one base from it, and per-base qualities are unavailable.

Receptor amplification or capture employed the immunoSEQ multiplex PCR assay. For most patients, genomic DNA was isolated using the Qiagen DNeasy Blood and Tissue Kit and was shipped frozen to Adaptive Biotechnologies for TCR sequencing. High-throughput TCR-beta CDR3 sequencing of genomic DNA from most patients was performed by Adaptive Biotechnologies. The paper's data handling went like this. TCR sequencing data for 15 to 20 patients were retrieved from Adaptive's ImmunoSEQ software; three other patients were processed with MiXCR and VDJtools. CD4 versus CD8 sorting errors were corrected by removing sequences found in both subsets at a frequency ratio below 5:1. CDR3 nucleotide sequences shared between donor and recipient were removed because the origin of such sequences could not be assigned. Alloreactive clones required at least 2-fold expansion over unstimulated cells and minimum CFSE-low frequency of 0.002% (template counts) or 0.001% (read counts). Clones detected in sequenced pre-transplant spleen, lymph node, or MLR CFSE-low populations of the donor or recipient were defined as mappable. Cumulative frequency of alloreactive clones was calculated as a percentage of all sequences weighted by copy number. The clones in this table, taken by TCRdb from immuneACCESS, are in-frame only. Not every clone is retained; where verified, under half of the shortfall comes from an unresolved V gene, and the cause of the rest is unknown. V and J calls and clone size follow that table, whereas D and trimming were derived from the DNA. The sample table contains approximately 15,000 clones; only one count was recorded for just over 35% of them. Roughly 2.3% of the sample goes to the ten largest clones.

The clonotype comes from a human patient who received an intestinal transplant. Sequences were derived from alloreactive CD8+ T cells from a mixed lymphocyte reaction culture, sampled before intestinal transplant. The sample's cell subset or site label, in plain terms: CFSE-low proliferating T cells sorted from roughly six-day pre-transplant mixed lymphocyte reaction (GvH or HvG direction). Here the chain combines TRBV10-3 and TRBJ2-7, with no confidently assigned D gene. The nucleotide sequence is given as TGTGCCATCAGTGAGTCGACGATCCCCTACGAGCAGTACTTC. Its protein is CAISESTIPYEQYF.